A single sample is the source of the 9 T cell receptor beta chains below, sequenced in a study of blood T cell repertoires in COVID-19. Sequencing used immunoSEQ multiplex PCR; TCRdb keeps in-frame clones, though not all of them. Of roughly 130,000 clones listed, less than 90% are singletons. Sequencing was carried out using peripheral blood. The receptor source for this set is a woman in her twenties or thirties who had recovered from COVID-19.

This chain joins TRBV24-1 and TRBJ2-2, with D possibly being TRBD2 (6 bases). Trimming shortened V by 5 bases and J by 2 bases, and 11 bases separated the two germline ends. The CDR3 runs to 15 residues. Per germline, CDR1 KGHDR and CDR2 SFDVKD. Here the CDR3 reads CATSAGTFNTGELFF. The CDR3 nucleotides are TGTGCCACCAGTGCCGGGACTTTTAACACCGGGGAGCTGTTTTTT.

This clone was observed once. This chain uses TRBV19 with TRBJ1-1, with D perhaps TRBD1 (5 bases). V was pared by 7 bases and J by 2 bases, with 23 bases between. CDR1 is LNHDA and CDR2 is SQIVND in the germline V gene (reference sequence). The CDR3 is 17 amino acids. CDR3 coding DNA: TGTGCCAGTAAGAGAACGGCAGGGAATCTTGTCAACACTGAAGCTTTCTTT. It codes for CASKRTAGNLVNTEAFF.

This clone was seen a few times. The chain has TRBV4-1 and TRBJ2-5, with D unresolved. Germline V gene data show CDR1 as MGHRA and CDR2 as YSYEKL. V was clipped by 0 bases and J by 7 bases, with 12 bases between them. This CDR3 is 14 amino acids long. This CDR3 is CASSQDAGRVTQYF. CDR3 sequence (DNA): TGCGCCAGCAGCCAAGATGCTGGCCGGGTGACCCAGTACTTC.

V gene TRBV19 combines with J gene TRBJ1-3, with TRBD1 matching 8 bases. The length of the CDR3 is 18 residues. CDR1 and CDR2 from the germline V gene are LNHDA and SQIVND (reference sequence). J gave up 0 bases and V 3 bases, and 10 bases lay outside the gene matches. The CDR3 sequence: CASSIGLGTGRSGNTIYF. In DNA form, the CDR3 reads TGTGCCAGTAGTATTGGATTGGGGACAGGTCGCTCTGGAAACACCATATATTTT. The full variable domain, completed using reference TRBV19 and TRBJ1-3, is DGGITQSPKYLFRKEGQNVTLSCEQNLNHDAMYWYRQDPGQGLRLIYYSQIVNDFQKGDIAEGYSVSREKKESFPLTVTSAQKNPTAFYLCASSIGLGTGRSGNTIYFGEGSWLTVV.

The chain employs TRBV5-6 and TRBJ2-1; D gene ambiguous. In germline, CDR1 is SGHDT, CDR2 YYEEEE. There are 14 residues in the CDR3. Deletions cut 2 bases from V and 8 bases from J, with 14 bases between. CDR3 amino acids: CASSFGVNEYEQFF. The CDR3 nucleotides read TGTGCCAGCAGCTTTGGAGTAAATGAGTATGAGCAGTTCTTC.

Notes on this clone: At one boundary the junction diverges from the germline segment, which might be a read error. The genes are TRBV9 and TRBJ1-6, with D unresolved. CDR3 length: 9 amino acids. Germline CDR1 reads SGDLS; CDR2 reads YYNGEE. CDR3 protein: CASSHGIPF. In DNA, the CDR3 is TGTGCCAGCAGCCACGGGATCCCCTTT.

There are a few counts of this clone. The chain joins TRBV6-5 to TRBJ2-7; 7 bases are shared with TRBD1. The CDR3 has 14 amino acids. Trimming cost V 4 bases and J 3 bases; bases outside gene matches: 6. From germline, CDR1 is MNHEY and CDR2 SVGAGI. CDR3 in amino acids: CASSSQGESYEQYF. As DNA, the CDR3 is TGTGCCAGCAGTTCCCAGGGGGAGAGCTACGAGCAGTACTTC.

The V and J genes are TRBV2 and TRBJ2-1, with 8 bases that match TRBD2. Trimming cost V 10 bases and J 2 bases; bases outside gene matches: 7. This CDR3 contains 14 residues. Germline-derived CDR1 and CDR2 are SNHLY and FYNNEI. The DNA for the CDR3 is TGTGCCATCCGACGGGGGGGGGCCTACAATGAGCAGTTCTTC. It specifies CAIRRGGAYNEQFF.

This chain links TRBV10-3 with TRBJ1-5; TRBD1 matches at 10 bases. The germline V gene encodes CDR1 ENHRY and CDR2 SYGVKD. CDR3 size: 14 residues. V trimming: 4 bases; J trimming: 5 bases; junction bases outside the gene matches: 2. The CDR3 reads CAISVTGGDQPQHF. Written as DNA, the CDR3 is TGTGCCATCAGTGTGACAGGGGGCGATCAGCCCCAGCATTTT.